Ten or more counts support the clone carrying this T cell receptor beta chain. Each CDR3 protein gets one entry after TCRdb re-called the 5' RACE reads with MiXCR. The data hold about 350,000 distinct CDR3 sequences, with roughly 3.9% observed a single time. The CDR3 extends over 14 amino acids. V was clipped by 1 base and J by 2 bases, with 5 bases between them. Per germline, CDR1 SGHTA and CDR2 FQGTGA. This entry is derived from a study of T cells after yellow fever vaccination. This chain joins TRBV7-3 and TRBJ2-2; unclear D gene. The source is a man aged 18 to 35 who received the YFV17D yellow fever vaccine. The material was PBMCs, obtained 5 days after the yellow fever booster vaccination. DNA for the CDR3: TGTGCCAGCAGCTTAATGACTAACACCGGGGAGCTGTTTTTT. This codes for CASSLMTNTGELFF.